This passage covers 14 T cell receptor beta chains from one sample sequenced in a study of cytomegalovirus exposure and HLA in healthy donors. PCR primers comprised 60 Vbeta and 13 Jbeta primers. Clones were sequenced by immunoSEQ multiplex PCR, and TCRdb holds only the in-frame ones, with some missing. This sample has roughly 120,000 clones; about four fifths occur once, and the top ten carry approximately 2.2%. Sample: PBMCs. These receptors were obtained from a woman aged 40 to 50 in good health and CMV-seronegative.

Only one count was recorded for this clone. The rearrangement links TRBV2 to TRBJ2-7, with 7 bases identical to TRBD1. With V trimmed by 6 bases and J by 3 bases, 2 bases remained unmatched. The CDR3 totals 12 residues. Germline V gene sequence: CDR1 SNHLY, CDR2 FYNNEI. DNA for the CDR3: TGTGCCAGCAGCCGACAGGGCTACGAGCAGTACTTC. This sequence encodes CASSRQGYEQYF.

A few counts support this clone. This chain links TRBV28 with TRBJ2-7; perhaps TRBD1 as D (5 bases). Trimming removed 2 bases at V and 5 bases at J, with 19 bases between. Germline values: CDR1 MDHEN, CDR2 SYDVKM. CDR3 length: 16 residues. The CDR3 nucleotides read TGTGCCAGCAGTTTAGCTTCGGCAGGGCGAAAAAACGAGCAGTACTTC. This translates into CASSLASAGRKNEQYF.

The CDR3 DNA is TGTGCCAGTAGTTTGGCTAGAGGAATTTACAATGAGCAGTTCTTC. Its protein is CASSLARGIYNEQFF. J is TRBJ2-1 and V is TRBV19; no firm D call. Germline values: CDR1 LNHDA, CDR2 SQIVND (reference sequence). Trimming removed 5 bases from V and 4 bases from J, with 15 bases in between. This CDR3 contains 15 residues.

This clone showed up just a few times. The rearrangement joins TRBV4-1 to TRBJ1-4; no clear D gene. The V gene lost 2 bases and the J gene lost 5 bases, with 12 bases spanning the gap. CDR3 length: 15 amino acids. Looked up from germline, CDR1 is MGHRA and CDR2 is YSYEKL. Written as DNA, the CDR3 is TGCGCCAGCAGCCAAAGTGGCAGTGGCAATGAAAAACTGTTTTTT. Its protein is CASSQSGSGNEKLFF.

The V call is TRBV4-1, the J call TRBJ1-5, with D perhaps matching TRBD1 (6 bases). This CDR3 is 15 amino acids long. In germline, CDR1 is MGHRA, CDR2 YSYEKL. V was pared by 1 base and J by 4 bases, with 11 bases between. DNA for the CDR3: TGCGCCAGCAGCCAAGTCCAGGGGAATAATCAGCCCCAGCATTTT. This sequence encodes CASSQVQGNNQPQHF.

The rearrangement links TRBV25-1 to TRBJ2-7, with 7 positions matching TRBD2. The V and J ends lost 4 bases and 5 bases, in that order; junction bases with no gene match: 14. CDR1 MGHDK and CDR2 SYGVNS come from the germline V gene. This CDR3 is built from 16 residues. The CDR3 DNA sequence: TGTGCCAGCAGTGGGGGCGGGAGCGGCAAAAGGAACGAGCAGTACTTC. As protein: CASSGGGSGKRNEQYF.

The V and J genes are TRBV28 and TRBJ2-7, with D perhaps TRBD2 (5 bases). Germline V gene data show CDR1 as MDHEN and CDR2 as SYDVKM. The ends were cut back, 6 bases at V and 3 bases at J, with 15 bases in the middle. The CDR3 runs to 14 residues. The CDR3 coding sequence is TGTGCCAGCAGCTCTCTTGGGAGAATCTACGAGCAGTACTTC. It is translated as CASSSLGRIYEQYF.

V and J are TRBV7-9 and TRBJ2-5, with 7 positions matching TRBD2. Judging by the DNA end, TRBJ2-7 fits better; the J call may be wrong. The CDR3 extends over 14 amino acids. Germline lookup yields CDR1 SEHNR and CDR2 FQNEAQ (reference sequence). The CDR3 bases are TGTGCCAGCACTTATTCGGGGGGAACCTACGAGCAGTACTTC. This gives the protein CASTYSGGTYEQYF.

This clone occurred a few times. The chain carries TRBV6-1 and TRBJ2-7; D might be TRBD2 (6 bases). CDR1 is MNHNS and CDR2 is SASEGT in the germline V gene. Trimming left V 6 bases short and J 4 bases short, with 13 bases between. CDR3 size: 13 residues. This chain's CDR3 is CASSLRTTYEQYF. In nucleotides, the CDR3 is TGTGCCAGCAGCCTACGGACTACGTACGAGCAGTACTTC.

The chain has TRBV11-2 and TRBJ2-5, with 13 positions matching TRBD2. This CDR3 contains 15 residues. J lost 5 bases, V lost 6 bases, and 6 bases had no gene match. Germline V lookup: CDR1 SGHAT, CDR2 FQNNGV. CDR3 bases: TGTGCCAGCAGTCTGGGACTAGCGGGGCGGGAGACCCAGTACTTC. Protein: CASSLGLAGRETQYF. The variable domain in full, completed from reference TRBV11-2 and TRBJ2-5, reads EAGVAQSPRYKIIEKRQSVAFWCNPISGHATLYWYQQILGQGPKLLIQFQNNGVVDDSQLPKDRFSAERLKGVDSTLKIQPAKLEDSAVYLCASSLGLAGRETQYFGPGTRLLVL.

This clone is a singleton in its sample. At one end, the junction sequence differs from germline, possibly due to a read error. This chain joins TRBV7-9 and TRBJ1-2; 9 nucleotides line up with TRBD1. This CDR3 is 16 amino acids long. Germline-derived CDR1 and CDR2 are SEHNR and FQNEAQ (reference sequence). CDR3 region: CSSSLWDREAMNGYTF. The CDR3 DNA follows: TGTTCCAGCAGCTTATGGGACAGGGAAGCCATGAATGGCTACACCTTC. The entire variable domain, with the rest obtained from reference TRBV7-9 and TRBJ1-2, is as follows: DTGVSQNPRHKITKRGQNVTFRCDPISEHNRLYWYRQTLGQGPEFLTYFQNEAQLEKSRLLSDRFSAERPKGSFSTLEIQRTEQGDSAMYLCSSSLWDREAMNGYTFGSGTRLTVV.

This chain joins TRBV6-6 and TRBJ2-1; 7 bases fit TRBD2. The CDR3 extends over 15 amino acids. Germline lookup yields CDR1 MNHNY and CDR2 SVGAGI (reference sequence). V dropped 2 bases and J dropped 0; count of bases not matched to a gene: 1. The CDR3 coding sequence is TGTGCCAGCAGTTACGGCGGGAGCTCCTACAATGAGCAGTTCTTC. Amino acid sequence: CASSYGGSSYNEQFF.

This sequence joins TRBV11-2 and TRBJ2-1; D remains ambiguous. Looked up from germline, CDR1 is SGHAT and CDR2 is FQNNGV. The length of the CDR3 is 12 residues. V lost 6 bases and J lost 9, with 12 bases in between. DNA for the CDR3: TGTGCCAGCAGTACTACAAGAGGTGAGCAGTTCTTC. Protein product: CASSTTRGEQFF.

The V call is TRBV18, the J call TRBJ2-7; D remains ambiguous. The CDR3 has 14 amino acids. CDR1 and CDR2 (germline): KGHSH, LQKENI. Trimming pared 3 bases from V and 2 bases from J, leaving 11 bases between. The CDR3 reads CASSPGSPAYEQYF. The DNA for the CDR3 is TGTGCCAGCTCACCCGGTTCTCCTGCCTACGAGCAGTACTTC.